The 27 T cell receptor beta chains in this list originate from one sample, sequenced in a study of blood T cell repertoires in COVID-19 (TCRdb year 2020). Libraries were built with the immunoSEQ multiplex PCR assay. TCRdb took over this immuneACCESS table, retaining in-frame rearrangements with V and J assigned. Such tables are incomplete; in checked studies, under half of the missing clones stem from an unresolved V gene, and the remainder is unexplained. The sample table records more than 45,000 clones; over 80% of these occur just once. Clones ranked in the top ten supply approximately 15% of the sample. The specimen sequenced was peripheral blood. These receptors were obtained from a man aged 35-49 years with acute or convalescent COVID-19.

This chain connects TRBV27 to TRBJ1-1; 7 bases agree with TRBD1. Germline V gene data show CDR1 as MNHEY and CDR2 as SMNVEV (reference sequence). The trim removed 4 bases at V and 1 base at J, leaving 6 bases unmatched. CDR3 length equals 15 residues. CDR3 bases: TGTGCCAGCAGTTCCCGGGACAGCCAGAACACTGAAGCTTTCTTT. The encoded protein is CASSSRDSQNTEAFF.

The chain carries TRBV21-1 and TRBJ1-1. TRBV21-1 is termed a pseudogene. CDR3 size: 13 residues. CDR3 sequence (DNA): TGTGCCAGCAGCGTTGAGGGCAACACTGAAGCTTTCTTT. Translated, it gives CASSVEGNTEAFF.

The CDR3 protein is CATSIGGSNYGYTF. CDR3 bases: TGTGCCACCAGTATCGGGGGATCAAACTATGGCTACACCTTC. The V call is TRBV24-1, the J call TRBJ1-2; D might be TRBD1 (5 bases). V lost 6 bases to trimming and J lost 2 bases, with 12 bases between them. CDR1 and CDR2 (germline): KGHDR, SFDVKD. This CDR3 region has 14 residues.

The chain employs TRBV4-1 and TRBJ1-2; 9 nucleotides align to TRBD1. CDR3 length: 16 amino acids. Germline-derived CDR1 and CDR2 are MGHRA and YSYEKL. V dropped 0 bases and J dropped 8; count of bases not matched to a gene: 10. CDR3 coding DNA: TGCGCCAGCAGCCAAGACCAAAGACAGGGGGTGGGCGGCTACACCTTC. Encoded protein: CASSQDQRQGVGGYTF.

The V call is TRBV19, the J call TRBJ1-2, with 7 bases that match TRBD1. From germline, CDR1 is LNHDA and CDR2 SQIVND (reference sequence). The length of the CDR3 is 15 residues. V trimming: 6 bases; J trimming: 1 base; junction bases outside the gene matches: 8. The CDR3: CASRSAGGYNYGYTF. As DNA, the CDR3 is TGTGCCAGTAGATCGGCAGGGGGATATAACTATGGCTACACCTTC.

The chain joins TRBV3-1 (or the pseudogene TRBV3-2) to TRBJ1-4; no definite D call. This CDR3 is 16 amino acids long. Germline V gives CDR1 LGHDT, CDR2 YNNKEL (reference sequence). Trimming pared 3 bases from V and 0 bases from J, leaving 11 bases between. CDR3 amino acids: CASSQRSGATNEKLFF. CDR3 DNA: TGTGCCAGCAGCCAGAGGAGCGGGGCAACTAATGAAAAACTGTTTTTT.

This chain connects TRBV5-1 to TRBJ2-7; no clear D gene. V lost 5 bases to trimming and J lost 0 bases, with 9 bases between them. Per germline, CDR1 SGHRS and CDR2 YFSETQ. CDR3 length: 13 residues. The CDR3 reads CASRPAISYEQYF. The CDR3 DNA is TGCGCCAGCAGGCCAGCGATCTCCTACGAGCAGTACTTC.

This clone turned up a few times. The chain uses TRBV7-8 and TRBJ1-5; possibly TRBD1 for D (5 bases). Germline V gives CDR1 SGHVS, CDR2 FQNEAQ. The V end was cut by 4 bases, the J end by 3 bases, with 10 bases between. The CDR3 runs to 14 residues. The CDR3 nucleotides read TGTGCCAGCAGCTACCGACAGCTCAATCAGCCCCAGCATTTT. This gives the protein CASSYRQLNQPQHF.

This chain connects TRBV12-5 to TRBJ1-2, with a possible D match to TRBD1 (6 bases). V lost 5 bases and J lost 5, with 15 bases in between. The germline V gene has CDR1 LGHNT and CDR2 FRNRAP. The CDR3 length is 14 residues. The CDR3 DNA follows: TGTGCTAGTGGTGCCAGCAGGGGAGTGTATGGCTACACCTTC. It encodes CASGASRGVYGYTF.

For the CDR3, the DNA is TGTGCCAGCAGCTATGGACAGGCCCTGAACACTGAAGCTTTCTTT. Amino acids: CASSYGQALNTEAFF. This chain links TRBV5-5 with TRBJ1-1; 7 bases map to TRBD1. CDR3 length: 15 amino acids. In germline, CDR1 is SGHKS, CDR2 YYEKEE (reference sequence). J was trimmed by 0 bases and V by 3 bases; bases with no gene match: 5.

The V and J genes are TRBV29-1 and TRBJ1-1, with 9 positions matching TRBD1. The CDR3 consists of 12 residues. Germline lookup yields CDR1 SQVTM and CDR2 ANQGSEA. J was trimmed by 4 bases and V by 8 bases; bases with no gene match: 5. In DNA, the CDR3 is TGCAGCTCAGGACAGGGGAGCACTGAAGCTTTCTTT. It encodes CSSGQGSTEAFF.

V usage is TRBV6-6 and J usage is TRBJ2-3; 7 nucleotides agree with TRBD1. The V and J ends lost 8 bases and 3 bases, in that order; junction bases with no gene match: 8. Germline CDR1 MNHNY, CDR2 SVGAGI (reference sequence). This CDR3 spans 14 amino acids. CDR3 amino acids: CASLPGGITDTQYF. CDR3 nucleotides: TGTGCCAGCCTTCCAGGGGGTATAACAGATACGCAGTATTTT.

This clone appeared a few times. The chain links TRBV9 to TRBJ2-1, with 8 bases that match TRBD2. The germline V gene has CDR1 SGDLS and CDR2 YYNGEE. CDR3 length equals 15 residues. Trimming cost V 0 bases and J 3 bases; bases outside gene matches: 2. CDR3 protein: CASSVGAGGYNEQFF. CDR3 DNA sequence: TGTGCCAGCAGCGTAGGGGCGGGGGGCTACAATGAGCAGTTCTTC.

This rearrangement joins TRBV15 to TRBJ1-2; D is unclear. The CDR3 is made up of 15 amino acids. Germline V gene lookup returns CDR1 LNHNV and CDR2 YYDKDF (reference sequence). Trimming removed 8 bases at V and 4 bases at J, with 20 bases between. DNA of the CDR3: TGTGCCACCTCCCGTGGTACGAGGGAGATCTATGGCTACACCTTC. Translating it yields CATSRGTREIYGYTF. The full variable domain, completed using reference TRBV15 and TRBJ1-2, is DAMVIQNPRYQVTQFGKPVTLSCSQTLNHNVMYWYQQKSSQAPKLLFHYYDKDFNNEADTPDNFQSRRPNTSFCFLDIRSPGLGDTAMYLCATSRGTREIYGYTFGSGTRLTVV.

The chain links TRBV19 to TRBJ1-1; D not certain. V dropped 7 bases and J dropped 1 base, with 7 bases sitting between them. Germline values: CDR1 LNHDA, CDR2 SQIVND (reference sequence). There are 12 residues in the CDR3. CDR3 region: CASMRGNTEAFF. The CDR3 DNA follows: TGTGCCAGTATGCGGGGGAACACTGAAGCTTTCTTT.

For the CDR3, the DNA is TGTGCCAGCAGCCCGGACAGGGGCCAGCCCCAGCATTTT. Protein product: CASSPDRGQPQHF. The V call is TRBV6-5, the J call TRBJ1-5; 9 bases agree with TRBD1. The length of the CDR3 is 13 residues. Germline CDR1 is MNHEY and CDR2 is SVGAGI. The junction had 4 bases not matched to a gene; V was cut back by 6 bases and J by 7 bases.

J is TRBJ1-2 and V is TRBV7-2, with D unresolved. The CDR3 totals 13 residues. CDR1 is SGHTA and CDR2 is FQGNSA in the germline V gene. Trimming took off 2 bases at V and 3 bases at J, with 7 bases between the two ends. The CDR3 loop reads CASSLWQDYGYTF. The CDR3 nucleotides read TGTGCCAGCAGCTTATGGCAGGACTATGGCTACACCTTC.

This clone occurred a few times. The gene calls are TRBV19 and TRBJ2-2, with TRBD2 identical over 9 bases. From germline, CDR1 is LNHDA and CDR2 SQIVND (reference sequence). Unmatched junction bases numbered 7, after V lost 5 bases and J lost 6 bases. This CDR3 has 15 residues. CDR3 nucleotides: TGTGCCAGTAGTTCACCTAGCGGGGCCGCCGGGGAGCTGTTTTTT. Protein product: CASSSPSGAAGELFF.

The chain carries TRBV4-2 and TRBJ1-3; 8 bases are shared with TRBD1. The junction had 3 bases not matched to a gene; V was cut back by 4 bases and J by 1 base. Per the germline V gene, CDR1 is LGHNA and CDR2 is YNFKEQ. The CDR3 is made up of 15 amino acids. CDR3 region: CASSRDRSSGNTIYF. The CDR3 nucleotides are TGTGCCAGCAGCCGGGACAGGAGTTCTGGAAACACCATATATTTT.

The chain carries TRBV10-3 and TRBJ2-3; D gene unclear. The V end was cut by 4 bases, the J end by 3 bases, with 8 bases between. Germline values: CDR1 ENHRY, CDR2 SYGVKD. The CDR3 has 13 residues. CDR3 sequence reads: CAISASRTDTQYF. CDR3 DNA sequence: TGTGCCATCAGTGCGAGCAGGACAGATACGCAGTATTTT.

V gene TRBV12-3 or TRBV12-4 combines with J gene TRBJ1-1; D call uncertain. V was pared by 2 bases and J by 10 bases, with 14 bases between. The CDR3 is made up of 13 amino acids. This CDR3 reads CASSLQDSRSAFF. In DNA form, the CDR3 reads TGTGCCAGCAGTTTACAGGACTCTCGGTCAGCTTTCTTT.

The gene calls are TRBV5-8 and TRBJ1-5; the match to TRBD1 covers 7 bases. This CDR3 has 15 residues. The germline V gene has CDR1 SGHTS and CDR2 YDEGEE. V lost 0 bases, J lost 7 bases, and 7 bases stayed unmatched. The CDR3 region is CASSLDRGTWQPQHF. DNA for the CDR3: TGTGCCAGCAGCTTGGACAGGGGAACTTGGCAGCCCCAGCATTTT. Combining the CDR3 with reference TRBV5-8 and TRBJ1-5 gives the whole variable domain EAGVTQSPTHLIKTRGQQATLRCSPISGHTSVYWYQQALGLGLQFLLWYDEGEERNRGNFPPRFSGRQFPNYSSELNVNALELEDSALYLCASSLDRGTWQPQHFGDGTRLSIL.

The chain employs TRBV25-1 and TRBJ1-4; D may be TRBD1 (6 bases). From germline, CDR1 is MGHDK and CDR2 SYGVNS. The CDR3 is 13 residues long. Trimming pared 7 bases from V and 7 bases from J, leaving 13 bases between. Here the CDR3 reads CASNRDTFEKLFF. In DNA form, the CDR3 reads TGTGCCAGCAATCGGGACACTTTTGAAAAACTGTTTTTT.

This rearrangement joins TRBV24-1 to TRBJ1-2; possibly TRBD1 for D (5 bases). CDR3 size: 16 residues. Looked up from germline, CDR1 is KGHDR and CDR2 is SFDVKD. Trimming stripped 4 bases from V and 2 bases from J, with 16 bases between. CDR3 in DNA: TGTGCCACCAGTGACTCCGCCTTAGGGGCAAACTATGGCTACACCTTC. Residues: CATSDSALGANYGYTF.

This clone was picked up one time. The V and J genes are TRBV24-1 and TRBJ2-7; 8 positions match TRBD1. Looked up from germline, CDR1 is KGHDR and CDR2 is SFDVKD. After removal of 9 bases from V and 5 bases from J, the junction contained 2 bases not matched to a gene. This CDR3 spans 11 amino acids. CDR3 coding DNA: TGTGCCACCGGACAGGGAGACGAGCAGTACTTC. Translating it yields CATGQGDEQYF.

The chain has TRBV6-5 and TRBJ1-1; unclear D gene. The germline V gene encodes CDR1 MNHEY and CDR2 SVGAGI. The V gene lost 5 bases and the J gene lost 4 bases, with 11 bases spanning the gap. The CDR3 totals 13 residues. CDR3: CASSREKGTEAFF. Written as DNA, the CDR3 is TGTGCCAGCAGTCGGGAGAAAGGCACTGAAGCTTTCTTT.

This clone has just a few counts. CDR3 amino acids: CASSKGLAPLEETQYF. For the CDR3, the DNA is TGTGCCAGTAGCAAAGGACTAGCGCCATTGGAAGAGACCCAGTACTTC. The V and J genes are TRBV19 and TRBJ2-5; 9 bases align to TRBD2. Germline CDR1 and CDR2: LNHDA and SQIVND (reference sequence). Trimming removed 6 bases from V and 3 bases from J; junction bases left unmatched: 11. CDR3 length: 16 amino acids.